Following are 2 T cell receptor beta chains from one sample sequenced in a study of neurological immune-mediated disorders. TCRdb ran MiXCR on the 5' RACE reads and lists one entry per CDR3 protein. The table has more than 75,000 distinct CDR3 sequences, approximately 5% seen once. The sample consisted of PBMCs. The receptors come from a woman between 25 and 40 years old with multiple sclerosis.

This clonotype was observed at least ten times. The chain carries TRBV24-1 and TRBJ2-1; perhaps TRBD2 as D (6 bases). CDR1 and CDR2 (germline): KGHDR, SFDVKD. The germline V and J ends were trimmed by 10 bases and 4 bases, with 22 bases remaining between them. The CDR3 has 16 amino acids. The CDR3 sequence: CATGTGGRTGYNEQFF. The CDR3 DNA is TGTGCCACGGGCACCGGGGGACGAACGGGATACAATGAGCAGTTCTTC.

This clonotype has at least ten counts. This sequence joins TRBV5-1 and TRBJ2-5, with 11 nucleotides matching TRBD2. Germline-derived CDR1 and CDR2 are SGHRS and YFSETQ. CDR3 length equals 16 residues. The trim removed 4 bases at V and 1 base at J, leaving 6 bases unmatched. The CDR3 DNA reads as TGCGCCAGCAGCCGGTCCGGGACTAGCGGCCAAGAGACCCAGTACTTC. Amino acids: CASSRSGTSGQETQYF.